This T cell receptor (beta chain) was captured by sequencing in a study of blood T cell repertoires in COVID-19. Study-wide background: Samples of COVID-19 (acute and convalescent) were obtained from the United States, Italy and Spain.

This table comes from immunoSEQ multiplex PCR, and its TCRdb copy is limited to in-frame clones, with some not included. The sample yields about 340,000 clones, around four fifths seen once. This clone was seen once. The CDR3 extends over 13 amino acids. The V gene's germline CDR1 is GTSNPN and CDR2 SVGIG (reference sequence). Germline trimming cut 7 bases from V and 6 bases from J; bases unmatched to any gene: 7. The V call is TRBV30, the J call TRBJ1-5; 9 positions agree with TRBD1. This TCR derives from a young man with active or convalescent COVID-19. Sequenced input: peripheral blood. This CDR3 reads CASGQGYSQPQHF. The CDR3 region has the DNA TGTGCCTCCGGACAGGGGTATAGTCAGCCCCAGCATTTT.